The subject of this entry is one T cell receptor beta chain. This record belongs to a study of blood T cell repertoires in COVID-19. The CDR3 is 16 residues long. From germline, CDR1 is SGHKS and CDR2 YYEKEE (reference sequence). V gave up 4 bases and J gave up 0 bases; unmatched junction bases: 4. The repertoire was sequenced with immunoSEQ multiplex PCR; TCRdb's copy has only in-frame clones and lacks some. The repertoire has about 270,000 clones, 80% to 90% of them found once; the top ten carry over 2%. Sequenced: PBMCs or T cells enriched from blood (not recorded which). The sequence derives from a woman younger than 30 who had recovered from COVID-19. This chain joins TRBV5-5 and TRBJ2-1, with 10 bases lining up with TRBD1. In DNA form, the CDR3 reads TGTGCCAGCAGCCCGGGACAGGGGATCTCCTACAATGAGCAGTTCTTC. It translates to CASSPGQGISYNEQFF.